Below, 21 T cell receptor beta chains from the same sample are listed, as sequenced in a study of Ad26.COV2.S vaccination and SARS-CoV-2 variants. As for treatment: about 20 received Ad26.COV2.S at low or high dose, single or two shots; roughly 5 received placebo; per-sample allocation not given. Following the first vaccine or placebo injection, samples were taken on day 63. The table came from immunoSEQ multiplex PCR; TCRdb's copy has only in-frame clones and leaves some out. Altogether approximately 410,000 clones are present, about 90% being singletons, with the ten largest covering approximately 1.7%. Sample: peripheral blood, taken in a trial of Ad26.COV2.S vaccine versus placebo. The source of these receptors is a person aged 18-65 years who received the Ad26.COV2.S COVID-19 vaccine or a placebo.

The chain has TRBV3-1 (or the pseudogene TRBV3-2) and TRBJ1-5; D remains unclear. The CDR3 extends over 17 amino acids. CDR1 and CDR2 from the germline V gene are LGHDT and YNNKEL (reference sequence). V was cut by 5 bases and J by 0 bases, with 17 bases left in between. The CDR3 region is CASSDSTRYYSNQPQHF. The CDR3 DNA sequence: TGTGCCAGCAGCGATTCGACGCGTTACTATAGCAATCAGCCCCAGCATTTT.

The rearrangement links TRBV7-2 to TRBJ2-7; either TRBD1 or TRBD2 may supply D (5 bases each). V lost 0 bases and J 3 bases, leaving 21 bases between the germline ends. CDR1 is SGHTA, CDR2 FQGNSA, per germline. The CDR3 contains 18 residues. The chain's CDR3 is CASSLAPATEGSSYEQYF. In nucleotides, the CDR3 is TGTGCCAGCAGCTTAGCGCCAGCGACAGAGGGTAGTAGCTACGAGCAGTACTTC.

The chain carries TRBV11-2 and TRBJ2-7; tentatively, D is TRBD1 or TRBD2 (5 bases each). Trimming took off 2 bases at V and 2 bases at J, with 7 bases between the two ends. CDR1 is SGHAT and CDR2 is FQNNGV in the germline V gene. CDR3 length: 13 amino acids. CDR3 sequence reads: CASSLWGTYEQYF. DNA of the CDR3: TGTGCCAGCAGCTTATGGGGGACCTACGAGCAGTACTTC.

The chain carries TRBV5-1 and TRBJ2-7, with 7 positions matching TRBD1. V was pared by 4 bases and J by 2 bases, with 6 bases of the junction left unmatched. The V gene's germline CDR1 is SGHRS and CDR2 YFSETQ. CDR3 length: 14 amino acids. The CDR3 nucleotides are TGCGCCAGCAGCCAGCACGACAGGGCCTACGAGCAGTACTTC. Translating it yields CASSQHDRAYEQYF.

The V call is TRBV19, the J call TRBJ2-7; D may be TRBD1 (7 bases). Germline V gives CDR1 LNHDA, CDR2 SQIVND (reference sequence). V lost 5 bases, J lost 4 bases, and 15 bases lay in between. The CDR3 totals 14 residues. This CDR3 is CASSSGGLEYEQYF. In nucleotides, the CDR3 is TGTGCCAGTAGTTCAGGGGGGCTGGAATACGAGCAGTACTTC. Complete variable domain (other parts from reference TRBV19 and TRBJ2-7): DGGITQSPKYLFRKEGQNVTLSCEQNLNHDAMYWYRQDPGQGLRLIYYSQIVNDFQKGDIAEGYSVSREKKESFPLTVTSAQKNPTAFYLCASSSGGLEYEQYFGPGTRLTVT.

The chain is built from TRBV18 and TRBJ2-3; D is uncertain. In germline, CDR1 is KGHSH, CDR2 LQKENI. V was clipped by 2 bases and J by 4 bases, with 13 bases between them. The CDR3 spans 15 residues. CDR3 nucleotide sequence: TGTGCCAGCTCACCATGGGCCACGAACGCAGATACGCAGTATTTT. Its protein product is CASSPWATNADTQYF.

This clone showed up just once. CDR3 loop: CASSTAQGTWSGANVLTF. Written as DNA, the CDR3 is TGTGCCAGCAGTACGGCACAGGGAACCTGGTCTGGGGCCAACGTCCTGACTTTC. The V gene is TRBV5-5, the J gene TRBJ2-6; D is perhaps TRBD1 (6 bases). CDR3 length: 18 residues. Germline values: CDR1 SGHKS, CDR2 YYEKEE (reference sequence). V was trimmed by 5 bases and J by 1 base, leaving 19 bases between them.

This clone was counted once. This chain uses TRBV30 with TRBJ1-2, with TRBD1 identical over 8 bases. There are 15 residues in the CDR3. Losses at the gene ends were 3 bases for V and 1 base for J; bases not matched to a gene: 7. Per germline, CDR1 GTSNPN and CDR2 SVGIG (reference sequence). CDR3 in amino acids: CAWRDQGALNYGYTF. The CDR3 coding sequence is TGTGCCTGGAGAGACCAGGGGGCGCTTAACTATGGCTACACCTTC.

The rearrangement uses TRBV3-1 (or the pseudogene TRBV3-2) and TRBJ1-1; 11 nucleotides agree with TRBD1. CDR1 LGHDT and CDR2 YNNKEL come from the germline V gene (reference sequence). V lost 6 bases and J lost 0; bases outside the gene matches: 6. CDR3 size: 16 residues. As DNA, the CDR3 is TGTGCCAGCAGTCAGGACAGGGGGCGTATGAACACTGAAGCTTTCTTT. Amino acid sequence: CASSQDRGRMNTEAFF.

For the CDR3, the DNA is TGTGCCAGCAGTCCGGACAGGTATAGCGGAAACACCATATATTTT. Residues: CASSPDRYSGNTIYF. The genes are TRBV27 and TRBJ1-3; 7 bases are shared with TRBD1. Germline lookup yields CDR1 MNHEY and CDR2 SMNVEV (reference sequence). The CDR3 is made up of 15 amino acids. V was clipped by 5 bases and J by 4 bases; unmatched bases: 8.

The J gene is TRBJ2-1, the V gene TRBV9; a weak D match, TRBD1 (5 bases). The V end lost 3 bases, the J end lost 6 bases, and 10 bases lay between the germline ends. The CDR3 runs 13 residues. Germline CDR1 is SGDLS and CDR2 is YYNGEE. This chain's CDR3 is CASSAGFFNEQFF. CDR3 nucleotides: TGTGCCAGCAGCGCAGGGTTTTTCAATGAGCAGTTCTTC. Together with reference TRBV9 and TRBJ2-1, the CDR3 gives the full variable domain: DSGVTQTPKHLITATGQRVTLRCSPRSGDLSVYWYQQSLDQGLQFLIQYYNGEERAKGNILERFSAQQFPDLHSELNLSSLELGDSALYFCASSAGFFNEQFFGPGTRLTVL.

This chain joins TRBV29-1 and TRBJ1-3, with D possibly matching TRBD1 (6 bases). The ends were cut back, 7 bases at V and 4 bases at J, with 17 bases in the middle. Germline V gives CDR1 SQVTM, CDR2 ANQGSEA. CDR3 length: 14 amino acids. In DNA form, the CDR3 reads TGCAGCGCGACCCACAGGGAATCCGGAAACACCATATATTTT. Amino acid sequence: CSATHRESGNTIYF.

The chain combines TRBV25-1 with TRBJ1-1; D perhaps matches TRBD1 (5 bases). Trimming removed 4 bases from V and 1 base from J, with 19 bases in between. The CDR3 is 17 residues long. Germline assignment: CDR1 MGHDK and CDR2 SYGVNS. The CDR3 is CASSGRPTGTSNTEAFF. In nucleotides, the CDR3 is TGTGCCAGCAGTGGACGTCCCACAGGAACATCGAACACTGAAGCTTTCTTT.

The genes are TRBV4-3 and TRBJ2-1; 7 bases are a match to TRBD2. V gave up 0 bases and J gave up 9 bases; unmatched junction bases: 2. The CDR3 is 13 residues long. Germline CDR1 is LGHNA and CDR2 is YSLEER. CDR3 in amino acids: CASSQDGGGEQFF. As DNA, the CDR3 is TGCGCCAGCAGCCAAGATGGGGGGGGTGAGCAGTTCTTC.

The CDR3 DNA sequence: TGTGCCACCAGCAGTCCCGGGACAGGAAAAAACATTCAGTACTTC. Translated, it gives CATSSPGTGKNIQYF. The rearrangement uses TRBV15 and TRBJ2-4, with TRBD1 identical over 8 bases. This CDR3 is 15 amino acids long. The V gene end was trimmed by 3 bases and the J gene end by 4 bases; junction bases not matched to a gene: 5. Per germline, CDR1 LNHNV and CDR2 YYDKDF (reference sequence).

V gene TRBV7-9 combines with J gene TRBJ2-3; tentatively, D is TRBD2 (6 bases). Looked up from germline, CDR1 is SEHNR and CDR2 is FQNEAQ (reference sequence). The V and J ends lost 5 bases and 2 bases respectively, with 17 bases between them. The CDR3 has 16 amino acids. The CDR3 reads CASSAFSGGTTDTQYF. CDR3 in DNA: TGTGCCAGCAGCGCCTTTAGCGGCGGTACCACAGATACGCAGTATTTT.

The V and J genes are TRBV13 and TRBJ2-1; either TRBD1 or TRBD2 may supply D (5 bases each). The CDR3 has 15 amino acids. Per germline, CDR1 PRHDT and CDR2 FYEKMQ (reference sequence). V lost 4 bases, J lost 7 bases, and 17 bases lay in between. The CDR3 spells CASSSPGRRNNEQFF. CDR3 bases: TGTGCCAGCAGCTCTCCGGGACGGAGAAATAATGAGCAGTTCTTC.

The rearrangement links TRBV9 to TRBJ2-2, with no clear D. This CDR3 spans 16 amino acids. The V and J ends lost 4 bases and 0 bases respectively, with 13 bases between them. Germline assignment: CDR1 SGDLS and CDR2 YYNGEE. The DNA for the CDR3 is TGTGCCAGCAGCTCCTTCAAGACCCCGAACACCGGGGAGCTGTTTTTT. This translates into CASSSFKTPNTGELFF.

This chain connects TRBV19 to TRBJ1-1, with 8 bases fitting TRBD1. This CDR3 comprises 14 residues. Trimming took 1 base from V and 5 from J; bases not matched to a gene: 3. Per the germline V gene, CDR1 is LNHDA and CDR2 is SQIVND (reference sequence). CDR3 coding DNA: TGTGCCAGTAGTATAGGCAGGGGGCGTACTGAAGCTTTCTTT. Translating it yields CASSIGRGRTEAFF.

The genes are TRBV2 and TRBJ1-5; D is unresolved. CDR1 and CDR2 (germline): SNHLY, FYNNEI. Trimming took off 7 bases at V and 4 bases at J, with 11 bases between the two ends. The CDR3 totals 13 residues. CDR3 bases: TGTGCCAGCACTGATGTCAAGAATCAGCCCCAGCATTTT. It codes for CASTDVKNQPQHF.

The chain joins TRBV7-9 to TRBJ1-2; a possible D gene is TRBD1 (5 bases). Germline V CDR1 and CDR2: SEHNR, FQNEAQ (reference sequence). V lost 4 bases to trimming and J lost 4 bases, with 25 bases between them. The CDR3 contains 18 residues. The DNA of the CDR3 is TGTGCCAGCAGCTATATTACCGGGAATACTTGGGGGGTCTATGGCTACACCTTC. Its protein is CASSYITGNTWGVYGYTF.